A single sample gave rise to the 9 T cell receptor beta chains below, sequenced in a study of cytomegalovirus exposure and HLA in healthy donors. Use of 60 Vbeta and 13 Jbeta primers characterized the PCR. Sequencing used immunoSEQ multiplex PCR; TCRdb keeps in-frame clones, though not all of them. This sample has roughly 110,000 clones, with approximately 69% found just once. Sequencing used PBMCs. These receptors were taken from a woman aged 40-49 years in good health and CMV-seropositive.

CDR3 region: CASSDRAPQPQHF. CDR3 nucleotide sequence: TGTGCCAGTAGCGACAGGGCCCCTCAGCCCCAGCATTTT. V is TRBV19 and J is TRBJ1-5; 7 nucleotides agree with TRBD1. The CDR3 runs 13 residues. In germline, CDR1 is LNHDA, CDR2 SQIVND (reference sequence). V lost 6 bases, J lost 6 bases, and 5 bases stayed unmatched.

On this clone: At one boundary the junction diverges from the germline segment, which might be a read error. CDR3 region: CASSQTRGYEQCF. The CDR3 nucleotides read TGTGCCAGCAGCCAGACCCGAGGTTACGAGCAGTGCTTC. This chain links TRBV11-3 with TRBJ2-7, with unresolved D. Germline V gene lookup returns CDR1 SGHNT and CDR2 YENEEA. This CDR3 is 13 amino acids long.

The gene calls are TRBV13 and TRBJ2-1, with 7 bases identical to TRBD2. The V gene's germline CDR1 is PRHDT and CDR2 FYEKMQ (reference sequence). The CDR3 has 15 amino acids. V trimming: 5 bases; J trimming: 7 bases; junction bases outside the gene matches: 11. CDR3 sequence reads: CASSPRDSGRNEQFF. The CDR3 region has the DNA TGTGCCAGCAGCCCCCGTGATAGCGGGCGGAATGAGCAGTTCTTC.

The chain uses TRBV5-1 and TRBJ2-3; 7 positions agree with TRBD1. V was clipped by 3 bases and J by 1 base; unmatched bases: 5. CDR1 and CDR2 from the germline V gene are SGHRS and YFSETQ. CDR3 length: 15 residues. For the CDR3, the DNA is TGCGCCAGCAGCTACACAGGGGCAGGCACAGATACGCAGTATTTT. It encodes CASSYTGAGTDTQYF.

The chain combines TRBV30 with TRBJ2-2; D gene unclear. Trimming stripped 0 bases from V and 5 bases from J, with 4 bases between. This CDR3 comprises 12 residues. From germline, CDR1 is GTSNPN and CDR2 SVGIG (reference sequence). CDR3: CAWSVLTGELFF. CDR3 nucleotides: TGTGCCTGGAGTGTACTTACCGGGGAGCTGTTTTTT. Looking up the rest from reference TRBV30 and TRBJ2-2 gives the full variable domain: SQTIHQWPATLVQPVGSPLSLECTVEGTSNPNLYWYRQAAGRGLQLLFYSVGIGQISSEVPQNLSASRPQDRQFILSSKKLLLSDSGFYLCAWSVLTGELFFGEGSRLTVL.

The rearrangement links TRBV2 to TRBJ1-4; the D gene is possibly TRBD1 (5 bases). The V and J ends lost 3 bases and 5 bases respectively, with 13 bases between them. From germline, CDR1 is SNHLY and CDR2 FYNNEI. There are 15 residues in the CDR3. DNA of the CDR3: TGTGCCAGCAGTGACCAGAGGACAAAAAATGAAAAACTGTTTTTT. Amino acids: CASSDQRTKNEKLFF.

This chain connects TRBV4-1 to TRBJ1-1, with a tentative D call TRBD1 (5 bases). The CDR3 is made up of 14 amino acids. CDR1 MGHRA and CDR2 YSYEKL come from the germline V gene. Trimming took off 3 bases at V and 1 base at J, with 9 bases between the two ends. The CDR3 here is CASSHPGGNTEAFF. In DNA, the CDR3 is TGCGCCAGCAGCCATCCGGGGGGGAACACTGAAGCTTTCTTT.

This clone was observed a single time. The V gene is TRBV5-1, the J gene TRBJ2-1, with 8 bases identical to TRBD2. Germline values: CDR1 SGHRS, CDR2 YFSETQ. CDR3 size: 15 residues. V was clipped by 3 bases and J by 6 bases; unmatched bases: 8. CDR3 nucleotides: TGCGCCAGCAGCTCATTCGCGGGGGGTGGCAATGAGCAGTTCTTC. As protein: CASSSFAGGGNEQFF.

This chain connects TRBV13 to TRBJ2-5; no definite D call. Germline values: CDR1 PRHDT, CDR2 FYEKMQ (reference sequence). This CDR3 has 14 amino acids. The V and J ends lost 3 bases and 2 bases respectively, with 10 bases between them. This CDR3 is CASSFRGPQETQYF. CDR3 bases: TGTGCCAGCAGCTTTCGAGGCCCGCAAGAGACCCAGTACTTC.